These 7 T cell receptor beta chains originate from one sample sequenced in a study of T-cell reconstitution after alpha-beta-depleted transplantation in children. Using unique molecular identifiers, the investigators prepared the TCRbeta library. TCRdb processed the PCR reads anew with MiXCR; each CDR3 protein has one entry. The sample has under 850,000 distinct CDR3 sequences; about 12% are singletons. The specimen comprised PBMCs, sampled before TCRalphabeta/CD19-depleted stem cell transplant. Source of these receptors: a girl under 10 years old with congenital amegakaryocytic thrombocytopenia, due to receive a stem cell transplant.

This clonotype was seen only a few times. The chain uses TRBV5-1 and TRBJ1-1; possible D gene TRBD1, 6 bases. V was trimmed by 4 bases and J by 2 bases, leaving 15 bases between them. CDR3 length: 15 amino acids. The germline gives CDR1 SGHRS, CDR2 YFSETQ. CDR3 sequence reads: CASSPTGGLNTEAFF. The DNA for the CDR3 is TGCGCCAGCAGCCCGACAGGCGGGCTTAACACTGAAGCTTTCTTT.

The gene calls are TRBV4-1 and TRBJ2-4; 7 positions agree with TRBD1. CDR1 MGHRA and CDR2 YSYEKL come from the germline V gene. This CDR3 region has 14 residues. V trimming: 3 bases; J trimming: 11 bases; junction bases outside the gene matches: 10. Written as DNA, the CDR3 is TGCGCCAGCAGCCACTCCGGGACAGCAGATGTTCAGTACTTC. The encoded protein is CASSHSGTADVQYF.

The chain combines TRBV10-3 with TRBJ2-7; 7 bases map to TRBD1. This CDR3 contains 14 residues. Germline lookup yields CDR1 ENHRY and CDR2 SYGVKD. The V gene end was trimmed by 3 bases and the J gene end by 12 bases; junction bases not matched to a gene: 14. The CDR3 nucleotides read TGTGCCATCAGTGAACCGGGACAGCCTACTGAGGCGTACTTC. It yields the protein CAISEPGQPTEAYF.

The chain couples TRBV28 to TRBJ1-5; D ambiguous. Trimming shortened V by 6 bases and J by 2 bases, and 8 bases separated the two germline ends. Germline CDR1 is MDHEN and CDR2 is SYDVKM. The CDR3 covers 13 residues. Written as DNA, the CDR3 is TGTGCCAGCAGGGAGGCAGGCAATCAGCCCCAGCATTTT. This codes for CASREAGNQPQHF.

This clonotype was counted between two and nine times. This chain uses TRBV4-1 with TRBJ2-1, with D possibly TRBD1 on 6 matching bases. The V gene's germline CDR1 is MGHRA and CDR2 YSYEKL. V lost 3 bases, J lost 0 bases, and 15 bases lay in between. The CDR3 has 17 residues. The CDR3 bases are TGCGCCAGCAGCCAGGGAACAGGGCTCCCCTCCTACAATGAGCAGTTCTTC. The encoded protein is CASSQGTGLPSYNEQFF.

This clonotype was seen a handful of times. The chain carries TRBV11-1 and TRBJ2-1; 8 positions match TRBD1. The CDR3 totals 15 residues. The germline CDR1 and CDR2 sequences are SGHAT and FQDESV (reference sequence). V lost 4 bases and J lost 2; bases outside the gene matches: 4. The CDR3 DNA reads TGTGCCAGCAGCTACGGACAGGGCGCCTACAATGAGCAGTTCTTC. Amino acid sequence: CASSYGQGAYNEQFF.

As to this clonotype: A junction boundary mismatches the germline segment, possibly from a read error. V and J are TRBV7-3 and TRBJ2-2; 10 nucleotides match TRBD2. CDR3 length: 16 residues. Germline assignment: CDR1 SGHTA and CDR2 FQGTGA. In DNA form, the CDR3 reads TGTACCAGCAGCTTAGGGCTAGCGGGAGCATCGGGGGAGCTGTTTTTT. Translation: CTSSLGLAGASGELFF.